These 3 T cell receptor beta chains share one sample of origin, sequenced in a study of PD-1 blockade in classical Hodgkin lymphoma. Patients all relapsed after autologous stem cell transplantation, and there was variation in brentuximab vedotin exposure. Profiling relied on immunoSEQ multiplex PCR, and the TCRdb table lists in-frame clones only, not all of them. The sample consists of about 40,000 clones, around 86% of them appearing once. Sequences were derived from peripheral blood mononuclear cells (PBMCs), sampled at baseline. Receptors originate from a human donor with classical Hodgkin lymphoma.

The V call is TRBV18, the J call TRBJ2-7; D unresolved. Germline V gene data show CDR1 as KGHSH and CDR2 as LQKENI. V gave up 3 bases and J gave up 4 bases, with 7 bases separating them. The CDR3 contains 12 residues. CDR3 region: CASSPARYEQYF. CDR3 DNA: TGTGCCAGCTCACCCGCGCGTTACGAGCAGTACTTC. Full variable domain (missing parts from reference TRBV18 and TRBJ2-7): NAGVMQNPRHLVRRRGQEARLRCSPMKGHSHVYWYRQLPEEGLKFMVYLQKENIIDESGMPKERFSAEFPKEGPSILRIQQVVRGDSAAYFCASSPARYEQYFGPGTRLTVT.

The rearrangement uses TRBV19 and TRBJ2-7, with TRBD1 matching 7 bases. The V segment lost 4 bases and the J segment 2 bases; nucleotides outside the gene matches: 2. Germline CDR1 reads LNHDA; CDR2 reads SQIVND (reference sequence). The CDR3 totals 13 residues. CDR3 DNA sequence: TGTGCCAGTAGTAAGGGACAGCCCTACGAGCAGTACTTC. Its protein is CASSKGQPYEQYF.

The chain links TRBV19 to TRBJ1-1; TRBD1 is a possible D gene (6 bases). The CDR3 runs to 17 residues. Trimming shortened V by 4 bases and J by 0 bases, and 18 bases separated the two germline ends. Looked up from germline, CDR1 is LNHDA and CDR2 is SQIVND (reference sequence). The chain's CDR3 is CASSTPTGRGMNTEAFF. CDR3 DNA sequence: TGTGCCAGTAGTACACCTACAGGGAGGGGAATGAACACTGAAGCTTTCTTT.